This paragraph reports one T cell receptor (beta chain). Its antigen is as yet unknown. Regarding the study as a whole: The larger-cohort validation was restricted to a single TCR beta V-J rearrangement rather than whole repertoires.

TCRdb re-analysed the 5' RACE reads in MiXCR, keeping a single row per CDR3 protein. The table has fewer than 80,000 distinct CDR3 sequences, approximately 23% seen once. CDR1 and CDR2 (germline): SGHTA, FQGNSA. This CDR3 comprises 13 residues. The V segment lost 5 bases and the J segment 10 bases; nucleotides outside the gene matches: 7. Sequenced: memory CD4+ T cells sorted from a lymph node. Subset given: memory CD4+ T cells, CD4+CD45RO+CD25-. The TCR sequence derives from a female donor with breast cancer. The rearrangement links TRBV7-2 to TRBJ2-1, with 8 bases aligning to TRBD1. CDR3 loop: CASSPQGAGEQFF. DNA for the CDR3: TGTGCCAGCAGCCCTCAGGGGGCGGGAGAGCAGTTCTTC.